One T cell receptor (beta chain) is described in this entry. Assay used: immunoSEQ multiplex PCR; TCRdb lists only in-frame clones, some missing. The sample yields about 2.1 million clones, about 93% seen once. This record comes from a study of shared clonotypes between healthy human individuals. Germline V CDR1 and CDR2: MNHEY, SMNVEV (reference sequence). This CDR3 has 14 residues. The V gene lost 3 bases and the J gene lost 3 bases, with 8 bases spanning the gap. Selected positively for CCR7 and CD45RO-negative, naive CD8 cells excluded terminally differentiated effector memory CD45RA+ cells. The sequence came from a man between 18 and 29 years old in good health. Some clones in this sample may be carry-over from other donors' samples. V usage is TRBV27 and J usage is TRBJ2-2; D uncertain. What was sequenced was naive CD8+ T cells from PBMCs. The CDR3 sequence is CASSFVPDTGELFF. The DNA of the CDR3 is TGTGCCAGCAGTTTCGTTCCGGACACCGGGGAGCTGTTTTTT.